The 7 T cell receptor beta chains below were found in one sample sequenced in a study of OX40 agonist ivuxolimab in advanced cancers. Some clones are missing from TCRdb's copy, which holds only in-frame ones; the method was immunoSEQ multiplex PCR. The sample shows about 90,000 clones, about 90% of them seen only once. The sequencing used CD4+ or CD8+ T cells sorted from blood, collected in a trial of the OX40 agonist ivuxolimab. The receptors were gathered from an adult with an advanced solid tumor such as melanoma, head and neck, liver or kidney cancer.

In this sample, this clone turned up a few times. V and J are TRBV11-1 and TRBJ2-1; D is tentatively TRBD1 or TRBD2 (5 bases each). The CDR3 has 15 amino acids. The germline CDR1 and CDR2 sequences are SGHAT and FQDESV (reference sequence). The V and J ends lost 4 bases and 2 bases respectively, with 12 bases between them. CDR3 DNA: TGTGCCAGCAGCTCCCTTAGGGGACCCTACAATGAGCAGTTCTTC. This gives the protein CASSSLRGPYNEQFF.

This chain joins TRBV6-6 and TRBJ2-5; no definite D call. CDR1 is MNHNY, CDR2 SVGAGI, per germline (reference sequence). This CDR3 is built from 13 residues. Trimming removed 4 bases from V and 2 bases from J, with 8 bases in between. The chain's CDR3 is CASSSSTQETQYF. In DNA form, the CDR3 reads TGTGCCAGCAGTTCCTCCACGCAAGAGACCCAGTACTTC.

This sequence joins TRBV7-9 and TRBJ1-1, with 8 positions matching TRBD1. The V gene's germline CDR1 is SEHNR and CDR2 FQNEAQ (reference sequence). This CDR3 is 13 amino acids long. Unmatched junction bases numbered 0, after V lost 1 base and J lost 5 bases. The CDR3 loop reads CASSLGQGTEAFF. DNA for the CDR3: TGTGCCAGCAGCTTAGGACAGGGGACTGAAGCTTTCTTT.

This clone was detected only a few times. The gene calls are TRBV7-3 and TRBJ2-1, with D perhaps matching TRBD2 (5 bases). The CDR3 has 12 residues. The V gene's germline CDR1 is SGHTA and CDR2 FQGTGA. V dropped 4 bases and J dropped 7 bases, with 8 bases sitting between them. The CDR3 loop reads CASSYTSNEQFF. CDR3 DNA sequence: TGTGCCAGCAGCTATACTAGTAATGAGCAGTTCTTC.

The genes are TRBV9 and TRBJ2-7; D possibly corresponds to TRBD2 (5 bases). Trimming removed 4 bases from V and 7 bases from J, with 18 bases in between. The CDR3 totals 14 residues. Germline V CDR1 and CDR2: SGDLS, YYNGEE. CDR3 bases: TGTGCCAGCAGCTACCAAGACGGGGTGGAAGAGCAGTACTTC. Protein product: CASSYQDGVEEQYF.

This chain links TRBV28 with TRBJ1-1; D not certain. CDR3 size: 15 residues. The V end lost 3 bases, the J end lost 6 bases, and 17 bases lay between the germline ends. Germline V gene sequence: CDR1 MDHEN, CDR2 SYDVKM. CDR3 protein: CASSFLTMERPEAFF. CDR3 DNA sequence: TGTGCCAGCAGTTTCCTGACGATGGAGCGTCCTGAAGCTTTCTTT.

V usage is TRBV10-1 and J usage is TRBJ2-7; 12 bases line up with TRBD2. The length of the CDR3 is 17 residues. Germline loops: CDR1 WNHNN, CDR2 SYGVQD (reference sequence). The V and J ends lost 0 bases and 5 bases, in that order; junction bases with no gene match: 8. CDR3 residues: CASSESWTSGTHHEQYF. CDR3 in DNA: TGCGCCAGCAGTGAGTCGTGGACTAGCGGGACCCACCACGAGCAGTACTTC.